Following are 19 T cell receptor beta chains from one sample sequenced in a study of blood T cells in healthy people across ages (dated by TCRdb to between 2014 and 2016). Preparation of the library involved 5' RACE. The sample was run on an Illumina HiSeq 2500. The second PCR ran for roughly 7 to 12 cycles and used a J-beta primer mix along with a sample-barcoded 5' primer. Clones were called with MiXCR by TCRdb after fastp trimmed the public reads at Q25, and only in-frame beta chains were retained. Rows with one shared CDR3 protein collapse into an entry with the most common genes and DNA. Recorded for this sample are hundreds of thousands of distinct CDR3 sequences; roughly 45% of them occurred a single time. The biggest ten clones account for 20% to 25% of the sample. Input material: blood. Receptors originate from a woman aged 60-75 years in good health.

DNA for the CDR3: TGTTCCGGTGGGTTTATAGATACGCAGTATTTT. Its translation is CSGGFIDTQYF. This rearrangement joins TRBV6-2 or TRBV6-3 to TRBJ2-3; D is unresolved. This CDR3 comprises 11 residues. The germline gives CDR1 MNHEY, CDR2 SVGEGT.

J is TRBJ1-6 and V is TRBV6-5; 7 bases match TRBD1. With V trimmed by 7 bases and J by 8 bases, 5 bases remained unmatched. CDR1 is MNHEY, CDR2 SVGAGI, per germline. The CDR3 loop spans 13 amino acids. CDR3 residues: CASTTGVDSPLHF. In nucleotides, the CDR3 is TGTGCCAGCACTACAGGGGTGGATTCACCCCTCCACTTT.

The gene calls are TRBV7-2 and TRBJ1-4, with D unresolved. The length of the CDR3 is 16 residues. From germline, CDR1 is SGHTA and CDR2 FQGNSA. Trimming removed 2 bases at V and 7 bases at J, with 17 bases between. For the CDR3, the DNA is TGTGCCAGCAGCTTAAGGTCAACCTTCCCTGCTGAAAAACTGTTTTTT. It is translated as CASSLRSTFPAEKLFF.

A few counts support this clonotype. At one boundary the junction diverges from the germline segment, which might be a read error. The V gene is TRBV7-7, the J gene TRBJ2-5; unclear D gene. Germline V gene data show CDR1 as SSHAT and CDR2 as FNYEAQ (reference sequence). The CDR3 is 16 amino acids. The DNA for the CDR3 is TGTGCTAGCAGCTTAGGCAATGTAATGGCCCAAGAGACCCAGTACTTC. Translating gives CASSLGNVMAQETQYF.

The chain recombines TRBV7-9 with TRBJ2-5; D might be TRBD2 (6 bases). The germline gives CDR1 SEHNR, CDR2 FQNEAQ (reference sequence). The CDR3 length is 16 residues. V was shortened by 5 bases and J by 1 base, with 17 bases between the two germline ends. The CDR3 DNA sequence: TGTGCCAGCAGCCTTTCCGGGAGCTTCTTCCAAGAGACCCAGTACTTC. Its translation: CASSLSGSFFQETQYF.

This clonotype appeared many times. The chain has TRBV7-2 and TRBJ2-1; 13 bases map to TRBD2. Trimming cost V 4 bases and J 0 bases; bases outside gene matches: 6. Germline V gene sequence: CDR1 SGHTA, CDR2 FQGNSA. CDR3 length: 18 amino acids. The CDR3 DNA follows: TGTGCCAGCAGCTCGGGACTAGCGGGGAGGAGCTCCTACAATGAGCAGTTCTTC. Its protein is CASSSGLAGRSSYNEQFF.

The chain uses TRBV11-3 and TRBJ2-1, with 12 bases identical to TRBD2. There are 15 residues in the CDR3. J lost 10 bases, V lost 3 bases, and 7 bases had no gene match. Germline V gives CDR1 SGHNT, CDR2 YENEEA. CDR3 DNA sequence: TGTGCCAGCAGCTTGGGGGCTAGCGGGGGGGGAGAGCAGTTCTTC. Translation: CASSLGASGGGEQFF.

The chain carries TRBV13 and TRBJ1-2, with TRBD1 as a possible D gene (5 bases). The germline V gene has CDR1 PRHDT and CDR2 FYEKMQ (reference sequence). This CDR3 is 17 amino acids long. V lost 0 bases, J lost 5 bases, and 19 bases lay in between. The CDR3 nucleotides read TGTGCCAGCAGCTTAGGACGAGACTCCGGGACGAGATATGGCTACACCTTC. Amino acids: CASSLGRDSGTRYGYTF.

This clonotype was seen ten or more times. V gene TRBV4-3 combines with J gene TRBJ2-3; 7 bases align to TRBD2. CDR1 is LGHNA and CDR2 is YSLEER in the germline V gene. The junction had 9 bases not matched to a gene; V was cut back by 1 base and J by 2 bases. CDR3 length: 17 residues. CDR3 DNA: TGCGCCAGCAGCCAAGGTGCGGCTAGCGGTCCCACAGATACGCAGTATTTT. This codes for CASSQGAASGPTDTQYF.

This clonotype was recorded at least ten times. The chain recombines TRBV12-3 or TRBV12-4 with TRBJ2-1; 7 bases are shared with TRBD2. The V and J ends lost 6 bases and 2 bases, in that order; junction bases with no gene match: 7. There are 15 residues in the CDR3. DNA of the CDR3: TGTGCCAGCAGCTTGGGGGGGGGGACCTACAATGAGCAGTTCTTC. Its translation is CASSLGGGTYNEQFF.

The CDR3 here is CASSLDRPGLEFF. CDR3 in DNA: TGTGCCAGCAGCTTGGACAGACCGGGACTCGAGTTCTTC. The gene calls are TRBV5-8 and TRBJ2-1; D might be TRBD2 (6 bases). Trimming took off 0 bases at V and 14 bases at J, with 15 bases between the two ends. From germline, CDR1 is SGHTS and CDR2 YDEGEE. This CDR3 is 13 amino acids long. Full variable domain (rest looked up from reference TRBV5-8 and TRBJ2-1): EAGVTQSPTHLIKTRGQQATLRCSPISGHTSVYWYQQALGLGLQFLLWYDEGEERNRGNFPPRFSGRQFPNYSSELNVNALELEDSALYLCASSLDRPGLEFFGPGTRLTVL.

V gene TRBV15 combines with J gene TRBJ2-5; tentatively, D is TRBD2 (6 bases). This CDR3 is 15 amino acids long. Trimming left V 3 bases short and J 2 bases short, with 13 bases between. Germline values: CDR1 LNHNV, CDR2 YYDKDF (reference sequence). Written as DNA, the CDR3 is TGTGCCACCAGCAGGGGGGGAGAGGGTCAAGAGACCCAGTACTTC. Translated, it gives CATSRGGEGQETQYF.

The chain combines TRBV9 with TRBJ1-1, with D possibly matching TRBD1 (5 bases). The V gene's germline CDR1 is SGDLS and CDR2 YYNGEE. V lost 3 bases, J lost 2 bases, and 11 bases lay in between. This CDR3 has 14 amino acids. CDR3 bases: TGTGCCAGCAGCGCTTTAAGGGGTAACACTGAAGCTTTCTTT. This codes for CASSALRGNTEAFF.

This chain uses TRBV10-3 with TRBJ2-2, with D perhaps TRBD2 (6 bases). V lost 3 bases to trimming and J lost 3 bases, with 8 bases between them. CDR3 length: 14 residues. The germline gives CDR1 ENHRY, CDR2 SYGVKD. The CDR3 loop is CAISERDYTGELFF. CDR3 DNA: TGTGCCATCAGTGAAAGGGACTACACCGGGGAGCTGTTTTTT.

The chain employs TRBV20-1 and TRBJ2-7; D is unclear. Trimming left V 1 base short and J 6 bases short, with 10 bases between. This CDR3 is built from 12 residues. Per the germline V gene, CDR1 is DFQATT and CDR2 is SNEGSKA (reference sequence). The CDR3 coding sequence is TGCAGTGCTAGAGTAGAGATTCTCGAGCAGTACTTC. Translating it yields CSARVEILEQYF.

The chain is built from TRBV29-1 and TRBJ1-1; no definite D call. This CDR3 has 12 amino acids. Germline CDR1 is SQVTM and CDR2 is ANQGSEA. Between the trimmed V and J ends, which lost 4 bases and 4 bases, there was a span of 10 bases. CDR3 sequence (DNA): TGCAGCGTTGCAAGGGTAGGCACTGAAGCTTTCTTT. Its protein is CSVARVGTEAFF.

The V and J genes are TRBV25-1 and TRBJ1-6; no firm D call. Germline loops: CDR1 MGHDK, CDR2 SYGVNS. Trimming shortened V by 7 bases and J by 2 bases, and 12 bases separated the two germline ends. The CDR3 is 15 amino acids. CDR3 coding DNA: TGTGCCAGCACGGAGGAGGGTCCCTATAATTCACCCCTCCACTTT. It is translated as CASTEEGPYNSPLHF.

The chain combines TRBV7-9 with TRBJ2-7; possible D gene TRBD2, 6 bases. The CDR3 is made up of 14 amino acids. Germline-derived CDR1 and CDR2 are SEHNR and FQNEAQ (reference sequence). Between the trimmed V and J ends, which lost 3 bases and 1 base, there was a span of 10 bases. The chain's CDR3 is CASSFGTLSYEQYF. The CDR3 DNA is TGTGCCAGCAGCTTCGGGACTCTTTCCTACGAGCAGTACTTC.

Of note for this clonotype: The junction does not match germline at one end; this may be a read error. The CDR3 loop reads CAGSMTSGRASETQYF. The CDR3 DNA reads as TGTGCCGGCAGCATGACTAGCGGGAGGGCCTCTGAGACCCAGTACTTC. V usage is TRBV12-3 or TRBV12-4 and J usage is TRBJ2-5; the match to TRBD2 covers 14 bases. The length of the CDR3 is 16 residues.